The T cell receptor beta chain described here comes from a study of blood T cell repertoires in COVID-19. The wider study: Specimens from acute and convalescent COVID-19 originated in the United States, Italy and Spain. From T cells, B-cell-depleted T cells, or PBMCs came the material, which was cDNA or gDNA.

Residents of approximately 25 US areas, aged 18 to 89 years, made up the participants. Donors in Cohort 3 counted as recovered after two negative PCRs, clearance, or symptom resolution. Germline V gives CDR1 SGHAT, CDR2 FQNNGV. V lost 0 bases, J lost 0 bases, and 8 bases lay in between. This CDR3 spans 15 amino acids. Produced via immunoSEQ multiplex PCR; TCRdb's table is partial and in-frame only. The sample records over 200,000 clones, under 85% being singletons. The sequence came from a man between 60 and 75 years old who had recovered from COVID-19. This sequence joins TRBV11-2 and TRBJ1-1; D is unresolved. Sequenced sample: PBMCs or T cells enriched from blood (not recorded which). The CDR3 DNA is TGTGCCAGCAGCTTAGATCGTGTCTTGAACACTGAAGCTTTCTTT. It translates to CASSLDRVLNTEAFF.